Included here is one T cell receptor (beta chain) sequence, with context. The antigen is unknown. This record comes from a study of neurological immune-mediated disorders. Overall study results and limits: TCR clonal expansion peaked in HTLV-1-associated myelopathy patients and was lowest in multiple sclerosis patients.

Germline CDR1 is LGHDT and CDR2 is YNNKEL (reference sequence). Losses at the gene ends were 3 bases for V and 5 bases for J; bases not matched to a gene: 7. This CDR3 spans 14 amino acids. Each TCR transcript was tagged with a 10-nucleotide random UMI during 5'RACE. One entry per CDR3 protein, called by TCRdb with MiXCR from the 5' RACE reads. This table holds about 16,000 distinct CDR3 sequences, approximately 8.8% found once. Sorted libraries were made with about a million CD4+ or CD8+ T cells. The receptor was derived from a man aged 50 or older in good health. V is TRBV3-1 and J is TRBJ2-7; 7 nucleotides align to TRBD2. What was sequenced was CD8+ T cells from blood. For the CDR3, the DNA is TGTGCCAGCAGCCACCGCGAACTAGCGAACGAGCAGTACTTC. This sequence encodes CASSHRELANEQYF.